Included here is one T cell receptor (beta chain) sequence, with context. Its specificity is unknown. Patients aged 18 to 65 with hyperthyroidism were newly diagnosed, with duration under 2 months. RNA transcripts provided the source from which TCR beta CDR3 regions were amplified. First-round RT-PCR of the TCR CDR3 relied on the HTBI primer set. A single record per CDR3 protein comes from TCRdb applying MiXCR to the multiplex PCR reads. Among under 350,000 distinct CDR3 sequences listed, around 20% were seen once. This record belongs to a study of T cells in Graves' hyperthyroidism and ophthalmopathy. Whole-study context: Blood from the periphery was taken at initial diagnosis, before any treatment. Whole-study results and caveats: The model made its ophthalmopathy prediction, and onset followed a median around six months later.

Germline CDR1 is MNHNS and CDR2 is SASEGT. The CDR3 length is 15 residues. V lost 7 bases and J 0 bases, leaving 15 bases between the germline ends. The TCR was taken from a woman aged 50 to 65 with Graves' hyperthyroidism. Sequenced: blood. J is TRBJ1-1 and V is TRBV6-1; D remains unclear. DNA for the CDR3: TGTGCCAGCAATCTCGACGGATACGTGAACACTGAAGCTTTCTTT. This codes for CASNLDGYVNTEAFF.